The 21 T cell receptor beta chains in this list originate from one sample, sequenced in a study of cytomegalovirus exposure and HLA in healthy donors. The PCR had 60 Vbeta and 13 Jbeta primers. TCRdb keeps only in-frame clones here, not all; method: immunoSEQ multiplex PCR. Of some 150,000 clones listed, about 72% are singletons. Material: PBMCs. These receptor sequences come from a young man in good health and CMV-seropositive.

The V and J genes are TRBV10-1 and TRBJ2-1; 8 nucleotides match TRBD1. The V segment lost 7 bases and the J segment 4 bases; nucleotides outside the gene matches: 9. This CDR3 region has 15 residues. The germline V gene has CDR1 WNHNN and CDR2 SYGVQD (reference sequence). Here the CDR3 DNA reads TGCGCCAGCATCTCACCGGACAGGGTATACAATGAGCAGTTCTTC. Its translation is CASISPDRVYNEQFF.

This clone was counted only a few times. CDR3 in DNA: TGTGCCAGCAGCTCGGCGGTAGAAGGAGGTTCACCCCTCCACTTT. It encodes CASSSAVEGGSPLHF. J is TRBJ1-6 and V is TRBV27; no definite D call. This CDR3 is built from 15 residues. The V gene's germline CDR1 is MNHEY and CDR2 SMNVEV (reference sequence). Trimming shortened V by 6 bases and J by 9 bases, and 18 bases separated the two germline ends.

The chain couples TRBV18 to TRBJ1-1; D not resolved. CDR1 is KGHSH and CDR2 is LQKENI in the germline V gene. CDR3 length equals 13 residues. Trimming removed 3 bases from V and 1 base from J, with 6 bases in between. CDR3 nucleotide sequence: TGTGCCAGCTCACCTGCAGAGAACACTGAAGCTTTCTTT. Translation gives CASSPAENTEAFF. The full variable domain, in which reference TRBV18 and TRBJ1-1 provide the parts outside the CDR3, is NAGVMQNPRHLVRRRGQEARLRCSPMKGHSHVYWYRQLPEEGLKFMVYLQKENIIDESGMPKERFSAEFPKEGPSILRIQQVVRGDSAAYFCASSPAENTEAFFGQGTRLTVV.

This clone was found a few times. The chain uses TRBV4-2 and TRBJ2-7, with D possibly matching TRBD1 (6 bases). The CDR3 has 15 amino acids. Germline V CDR1 and CDR2: LGHNA, YNFKEQ. The V end was cut by 0 bases, the J end by 2 bases, with 11 bases between. Here the CDR3 reads CASSQDAGAAYEQYF. Written as DNA, the CDR3 is TGTGCCAGCAGCCAAGATGCAGGGGCGGCCTACGAGCAGTACTTC.

This clone appeared once. The gene calls are TRBV6-5 and TRBJ2-7; 9 nucleotides align to TRBD1. V gave up 6 bases and J gave up 0 bases; unmatched junction bases: 3. The CDR3 runs 14 residues. The V gene's germline CDR1 is MNHEY and CDR2 SVGAGI. The CDR3 is CASSLGQGSYEQYF. The CDR3 DNA follows: TGTGCCAGCAGCTTGGGACAGGGCTCCTACGAGCAGTACTTC.

V is TRBV6-5 and J is TRBJ2-5; 7 positions agree with TRBD1. The DNA end favors TRBJ2-7, so the J call may be wrong. CDR1 and CDR2 from the germline V gene are MNHEY and SVGAGI. The CDR3 loop spans 15 amino acids. CDR3 amino acids: CASSYSMGTGDEQYF. Here the CDR3 DNA reads TGTGCCAGCAGTTACTCGATGGGTACAGGGGACGAGCAGTACTTC.

The table lists this clone with a few counts. V gene TRBV6-1 combines with J gene TRBJ1-1; 9 bases map to TRBD1. CDR1 is MNHNS and CDR2 is SASEGT in the germline V gene. CDR3 size: 15 residues. V gave up 4 bases and J gave up 6 bases; unmatched junction bases: 9. The chain's CDR3 is CASSATDRGFPEAFF. The CDR3 nucleotides read TGTGCCAGCAGTGCCACGGACAGGGGATTCCCTGAAGCTTTCTTT.

A single count supports this clone. The J gene is TRBJ2-2, the V gene TRBV9; D call uncertain. The length of the CDR3 is 13 residues. With 4 bases removed from V and 1 base from J, the gap between germline ends came to 5 bases. CDR1 and CDR2 from the germline V gene are SGDLS and YYNGEE. CDR3 in DNA: TGTGCCAGCAGCATAATGAACACCGGGGAGCTGTTTTTT. Protein product: CASSIMNTGELFF.

The chain uses TRBV2 and TRBJ2-7; 7 positions match TRBD1. CDR3 length equals 14 residues. After removal of 3 bases from V and 4 bases from J, the junction contained 6 bases not matched to a gene. Germline V CDR1 and CDR2: SNHLY, FYNNEI. This CDR3 is CASSDLGQSYEQYF. The CDR3 nucleotides read TGTGCCAGCAGTGATTTGGGACAGAGTTACGAGCAGTACTTC.

The genes are TRBV16 and TRBJ1-6; D is possibly TRBD1 (6 bases). The germline gives CDR1 KGHSY, CDR2 FQNENV. The V end lost 1 base, the J end lost 7 bases, and 11 bases lay between the germline ends. The CDR3 spans 15 residues. The CDR3 DNA sequence: TGTGCCAGCAGCCAATTACAGGGCCGAAATTCACCCCTCCACTTT. It encodes CASSQLQGRNSPLHF.

This chain links TRBV27 with TRBJ2-1; 8 bases are shared with TRBD1. V was clipped by 6 bases and J by 2 bases; unmatched bases: 6. CDR1 is MNHEY and CDR2 is SMNVEV in the germline V gene (reference sequence). The CDR3 has 15 amino acids. As DNA, the CDR3 is TGTGCCAGCAGGGCCGGGACAGGACCCTACAATGAGCAGTTCTTC. This sequence encodes CASRAGTGPYNEQFF.

This clone was recorded once. V usage is TRBV7-3 and J usage is TRBJ2-2; 8 bases line up with TRBD1. This CDR3 is built from 15 residues. V dropped 8 bases and J dropped 0; count of bases not matched to a gene: 5. The germline gives CDR1 SGHTA, CDR2 FQGTGA. The CDR3 DNA follows: TGTGCCAGCGGAACGGGACAGGCGAACACCGGGGAGCTGTTTTTT. This translates into CASGTGQANTGELFF.

CDR3 coding DNA: TGCGCCAGCAGCCAGATCATTGTAGGGGGCCGCCAGCCCCAGCATTTT. The encoded protein is CASSQIIVGGRQPQHF. This chain uses TRBV4-1 with TRBJ1-5, with TRBD1 matching 7 bases. V shed 3 bases, J shed 7 bases, and the junction held 12 bases outside the gene matches. Germline-derived CDR1 and CDR2 are MGHRA and YSYEKL. The CDR3 is 16 amino acids.

The chain uses TRBV2 and TRBJ2-7; 10 bases fit TRBD1. The germline V gene encodes CDR1 SNHLY and CDR2 FYNNEI. Germline trimming cut 8 bases from V and 6 bases from J; bases unmatched to any gene: 7. The CDR3 sequence is 13 residues long. CDR3 in amino acids: CASLGQGNSEQYF. The CDR3 DNA follows: TGTGCCAGCTTGGGACAGGGGAATTCCGAGCAGTACTTC.

The chain employs TRBV7-9 and TRBJ2-2, with TRBD1 matching 7 bases. Germline V lookup: CDR1 SEHNR, CDR2 FQNEAQ (reference sequence). With 4 bases clipped from V and 8 bases from J, the junction kept 4 bases outside the gene matches. This CDR3 has 13 amino acids. CDR3 loop: CASSSSTGGELFF. The CDR3 nucleotides read TGTGCCAGCAGCTCGTCGACAGGGGGGGAGCTGTTTTTT.

CDR3 loop: CASSEGGLASPEQYF. CDR3 nucleotides: TGTGCCAGCAGTGAAGGTGGACTAGCGTCCCCCGAGCAGTACTTC. The chain has TRBV2 and TRBJ2-7, with 9 nucleotides matching TRBD2. Per germline, CDR1 SNHLY and CDR2 FYNNEI. The CDR3 loop spans 15 amino acids. V was clipped by 1 base and J by 6 bases; unmatched bases: 7. Together with reference TRBV2 and TRBJ2-7, the CDR3 gives the full variable domain: EPEVTQTPSHQVTQMGQEVILRCVPISNHLYFYWYRQILGQKVEFLVSFYNNEISEKSEIFDDQFSVERPDGSNFTLKIRSTKLEDSAMYFCASSEGGLASPEQYFGPGTRLTVT.

V is TRBV6-7 and J is TRBJ1-5, with 7 positions matching TRBD1. TRBV6-7 is marked as an open reading frame, function uncertain. Germline trimming cut 2 bases from V and 0 bases from J; bases unmatched to any gene: 7. The CDR3 is made up of 17 amino acids. The CDR3 nucleotides are TGTGCCAGCAGTTACCAAGACAGGGCCTATAGCAATCAGCCCCAGCATTTT. It codes for CASSYQDRAYSNQPQHF.

This clone occurred once. V usage is TRBV7-9 and J usage is TRBJ2-1; perhaps TRBD1 as D (6 bases). V lost 5 bases, J lost 7 bases, and 18 bases lay in between. This CDR3 has 15 amino acids. Germline-derived CDR1 and CDR2 are SEHNR and FQNEAQ (reference sequence). The CDR3 DNA follows: TGTGCCAGCAGCCTACCATGGGAGAGGGGGAATGAGCAGTTCTTC. Translated, it gives CASSLPWERGNEQFF.

J is TRBJ2-5 and V is TRBV6-1; possibly TRBD1 for D (5 bases). Germline-derived CDR1 and CDR2 are MNHNS and SASEGT. The CDR3 is 14 amino acids. V was clipped by 1 base and J by 5 bases, with 11 bases between them. As DNA, the CDR3 is TGTGCCAGCAGTGAAGTGGCAGGGTGGGAGACCCAGTACTTC. Residues: CASSEVAGWETQYF.

This chain links TRBV30 with TRBJ2-1, with TRBD2 identical over 11 bases. CDR1 and CDR2 (germline): GTSNPN, SVGIG (reference sequence). The ends lost 4 bases at V and 8 bases at J; junction bases unmatched: 7. This CDR3 region has 14 residues. CDR3 nucleotide sequence: TGTGCCTGGACTCCTAGCGGGGGGACCCATGAGCAGTTCTTC. It codes for CAWTPSGGTHEQFF.

The chain couples TRBV7-2 to TRBJ2-4; TRBD2 aligns across 9 bases. The J segment lost 3 bases and the V segment lost 8 bases, leaving 8 bases of the junction unmatched. This CDR3 region has 15 residues. Looked up from germline, CDR1 is SGHTA and CDR2 is FQGNSA. The chain's CDR3 is CASVSTSGYKNIQYF. The CDR3 bases are TGTGCCAGCGTATCGACTAGCGGATACAAAAACATTCAGTACTTC.